The clone carrying this T cell receptor beta chain was observed a few times. This specimen comes from a study of cytomegalovirus exposure and HLA in healthy donors. CDR3 length: 16 amino acids. CDR1 and CDR2 from the germline V gene are LNHDA and SQIVND (reference sequence). J gave up 0 bases and V 5 bases, and 10 bases lay outside the gene matches. PCR amplification relied on 60 Vbeta primers (plus 13 Jbeta primers). Data came from immunoSEQ multiplex PCR; TCRdb stores just in-frame clones and leaves some out. The table records 120,000 to 150,000 clones, 55% to 70% of them present only once. Sequenced material: PBMCs. This clonotype originated in a woman under 40 in good health and CMV-seropositive. The chain combines TRBV19 with TRBJ2-7, with 7 bases aligning to TRBD2. This CDR3 is CASSREVTGSSYEQYF. DNA of the CDR3: TGTGCCAGTAGTCGGGAGGTAACCGGTAGCTCCTACGAGCAGTACTTC.